One and the same sample provided the 32 T cell receptor beta chains below, sequenced in a study of technical replicates of blood from a handful of donors (dated by TCRdb to about 2017). The library was built by means of the immunoSEQ multiplex PCR assay. Held by TCRdb, this immuneACCESS table contains in-frame sequences only and omits some clones. Under half of the omission traces to an unresolved V gene where checked; the cause of the rest is unknown. This sample has about 72,000 clones in its table, and 80% to 95% of those were observed once. About 0.35% of the sample is held by the ten biggest clonotypes. Sequenced: T cells isolated from PBMCs. These receptors were obtained from a human donor in good health.

This clone came up a few times. The chain couples TRBV7-9 to TRBJ1-1, with unresolved D. CDR1 and CDR2 (germline): SEHNR, FQNEAQ (reference sequence). There are 14 residues in the CDR3. Trimming pared 0 bases from V and 1 base from J, leaving 6 bases between. The CDR3 coding sequence is TGTGCCAGCAGCTTAGCCCCCTCGAACACTGAAGCTTTCTTT. This codes for CASSLAPSNTEAFF.

V gene TRBV19 combines with J gene TRBJ1-2; D not resolved. CDR1 and CDR2 from the germline V gene are LNHDA and SQIVND (reference sequence). The CDR3 is 13 amino acids. Trimming stripped 0 bases from V and 4 bases from J, with 6 bases between. The CDR3 loop is CASSIDRLYGYTF. CDR3 in DNA: TGTGCCAGTAGTATAGACAGGCTCTATGGCTACACCTTC. Based on the CDR3 plus reference TRBV19 and TRBJ1-2, the full variable domain is DGGITQSPKYLFRKEGQNVTLSCEQNLNHDAMYWYRQDPGQGLRLIYYSQIVNDFQKGDIAEGYSVSREKKESFPLTVTSAQKNPTAFYLCASSIDRLYGYTFGSGTRLTVV.

The genes are TRBV9 and TRBJ1-2; no clear D gene. The germline V and J ends were trimmed by 4 bases and 7 bases, with 17 bases remaining between them. There are 14 residues in the CDR3. Germline V gene lookup returns CDR1 SGDLS and CDR2 YYNGEE. In DNA form, the CDR3 reads TGTGCCAGCAGCCCCTGGACGGTGGAGGGTGGCTACACCTTC. It encodes CASSPWTVEGGYTF.

The V call is TRBV6-5, the J call TRBJ1-3; TRBD1 is a possible D gene (6 bases). This CDR3 region has 13 residues. Germline loops: CDR1 MNHEY, CDR2 SVGAGI. Trimming took 6 bases from V and 4 from J, leaving 10 bases between them. DNA for the CDR3: TGTGCCAGCAGGAGGACAGCCGGAAACACCATATATTTT. Translating gives CASRRTAGNTIYF.

This chain uses TRBV6-5 with TRBJ2-5, with 7 bases that match TRBD2. Germline V gene sequence: CDR1 MNHEY, CDR2 SVGAGI. The CDR3 consists of 15 residues. The V and J ends lost 2 bases and 4 bases, in that order; junction bases with no gene match: 7. DNA of the CDR3: TGTGCCAGCAGTTACCTCAGCGGGGCGGGAGAGACCCAGTACTTC. This translates into CASSYLSGAGETQYF.

The V call is TRBV5-1, the J call TRBJ1-5; 9 bases line up with TRBD1. Germline trimming cut 4 bases from V and 5 bases from J; bases unmatched to any gene: 4. CDR3 length: 14 amino acids. The germline V gene has CDR1 SGHRS and CDR2 YFSETQ. The CDR3: CASSTGQGDQPQHF. DNA of the CDR3: TGCGCCAGCAGCACGGGACAGGGTGATCAGCCCCAGCATTTT.

V gene TRBV5-1 combines with J gene TRBJ1-2; D might be TRBD1 (5 bases). V was pared by 0 bases and J by 4 bases, with 7 bases between. CDR3 length: 13 residues. Germline CDR1 is SGHRS and CDR2 is YFSETQ. In nucleotides, the CDR3 is TGCGCCAGCAGCTTGGTTGGGGCCTATGGCTACACCTTC. This gives the protein CASSLVGAYGYTF.

The rearrangement links TRBV6-5 to TRBJ1-2; 9 bases match TRBD1. Trimming removed 6 bases from V and 4 bases from J; junction bases left unmatched: 0. CDR1 is MNHEY and CDR2 is SVGAGI in the germline V gene. The CDR3 spans 12 residues. CDR3 sequence reads: CASRTGGYGYTF. The CDR3 region has the DNA TGTGCCAGCAGGACAGGGGGCTATGGCTACACCTTC.

This clone occurred a few times. The chain has TRBV25-1 and TRBJ1-1, with a tentative D call TRBD1 (6 bases). The V and J ends lost 6 bases and 2 bases respectively, with 13 bases between them. Looked up from germline, CDR1 is MGHDK and CDR2 is SYGVNS. CDR3 length: 14 residues. The CDR3, as DNA: TGTGCCAGCAGGAGATACAGGGACAACACTGAAGCTTTCTTT. Residues: CASRRYRDNTEAFF.

The rearrangement links TRBV6-1 to TRBJ2-7; a possible D gene is TRBD1 (6 bases). The germline gives CDR1 MNHNS, CDR2 SASEGT. Trimming took 2 bases from V and 6 from J, leaving 20 bases between them. The CDR3 has 16 residues. The CDR3 loop is CASSELWDTTRSEQYF. Written as DNA, the CDR3 is TGTGCCAGCAGTGAACTGTGGGACACCACACGGAGCGAGCAGTACTTC.

This clone was found once. The V and J genes are TRBV4-2 and TRBJ2-3, with 8 nucleotides matching TRBD2. The CDR3 consists of 18 residues. V dropped 0 bases and J dropped 2; count of bases not matched to a gene: 10. CDR1 is LGHNA and CDR2 is YNFKEQ in the germline V gene. Here the CDR3 DNA reads TGTGCCAGCAGCCAAGAAGTCAGGCTAGCGGGTTACACAGATACGCAGTATTTT. The encoded protein is CASSQEVRLAGYTDTQYF.

The CDR3 bases are TGTGCTAGTGGTTCCCCCTTTTTCAGGGGAAGCTGTAACAATCAGCCCCAGCATTTT. It translates to CASGSPFFRGSCNNQPQHF. The V call is TRBV12-5, the J call TRBJ1-5, with D possibly being TRBD1 (6 bases). Per the germline V gene, CDR1 is LGHNT and CDR2 is FRNRAP. The CDR3 has 19 amino acids. V lost 4 bases, J lost 3 bases, and 25 bases lay in between.

The chain combines TRBV2 with TRBJ2-3; D gene uncertain. The CDR3 runs to 17 residues. Germline CDR1 SNHLY, CDR2 FYNNEI. Trimming took off 5 bases at V and 0 bases at J, with 18 bases between the two ends. The CDR3 here is CASSNTLKLPSTDTQYF. The CDR3 region has the DNA TGTGCCAGCAGTAATACCCTTAAGCTTCCTAGCACAGATACGCAGTATTTT.

The CDR3 coding sequence is TGTGCCAGCAGTGATTCGGGAATGACTAGCGGGAGGTACAATGAGCAGTTCTTC. Protein sequence: CASSDSGMTSGRYNEQFF. V gene TRBV25-1 combines with J gene TRBJ2-1; TRBD2 matches 13 bases. Losses at the gene ends were 3 bases for V and 4 bases for J; bases not matched to a gene: 9. CDR1 MGHDK and CDR2 SYGVNS come from the germline V gene. This CDR3 contains 18 residues.

This chain links TRBV2 with TRBJ2-1; D might be TRBD2 (6 bases). Looked up from germline, CDR1 is SNHLY and CDR2 is FYNNEI. The CDR3 loop spans 14 amino acids. V was clipped by 6 bases and J by 0 bases, with 9 bases between them. CDR3 sequence: CASRDGSSYNEQFF. The CDR3 nucleotides are TGTGCCAGCAGGGACGGGAGCTCCTACAATGAGCAGTTCTTC.

This sequence joins TRBV19 and TRBJ2-5; TRBD2 matches 9 bases. Trimming took 2 bases from V and 0 from J; bases not matched to a gene: 1. The CDR3 runs 15 residues. CDR1 LNHDA and CDR2 SQIVND come from the germline V gene (reference sequence). The DNA of the CDR3 is TGTGCCAGTAGTATAAGCGGGGGGTACCAAGAGACCCAGTACTTC. This gives the protein CASSISGGYQETQYF.

The genes are TRBV5-4 and TRBJ2-1, with 13 bases aligning to TRBD2. V lost 3 bases to trimming and J lost 2 bases; unmatched junction nucleotides: 2. Germline lookup yields CDR1 SGHNT and CDR2 YYREEE (reference sequence). The CDR3 loop spans 16 amino acids. The CDR3 loop is CASSWGTSGAYNEQFF. DNA of the CDR3: TGTGCCAGCAGCTGGGGGACTAGCGGGGCCTACAATGAGCAGTTCTTC. Complete variable domain (other parts from reference TRBV5-4 and TRBJ2-1): ETGVTQSPTHLIKTRGQQVTLRCSSQSGHNTVSWYQQALGQGPQFIFQYYREEENGRGNFPPRFSGLQFPNYSSELNVNALELDDSALYLCASSWGTSGAYNEQFFGPGTRLTVL.

This chain uses TRBV7-3 with TRBJ2-7; tentative D call: TRBD1 (6 bases). V gave up 1 base and J gave up 0 bases, with 13 bases separating them. The CDR3 length is 16 residues. Germline V CDR1 and CDR2: SGHTA, FQGTGA. The CDR3 DNA sequence: TGTGCCAGCAGCTTAAGACCGGGACACCCCTCCTACGAGCAGTACTTC. Its protein product is CASSLRPGHPSYEQYF. Filled out from reference TRBV7-3 and TRBJ2-7, the complete variable domain reads GAGVSQTPSNKVTEKGKYVELRCDPISGHTALYWYRQSLGQGPEFLIYFQGTGAADDSGLPNDRFFAVRPEGSVSTLKIQRTERGDSAVYLCASSLRPGHPSYEQYFGPGTRLTVT.

The genes are TRBV6-5 and TRBJ1-4; D gene uncertain. CDR3 length equals 11 residues. The germline V and J ends were trimmed by 10 bases and 8 bases, with 11 bases remaining between them. Germline lookup yields CDR1 MNHEY and CDR2 SVGAGI. CDR3 in DNA: TGTGCCACTTACGGAGGGGAAAAACTGTTTTTT. Translated, it gives CATYGGEKLFF.

This chain links TRBV5-1 with TRBJ2-3; the D is unclear. The germline V gene encodes CDR1 SGHRS and CDR2 YFSETQ. The CDR3 extends over 14 amino acids. V dropped 4 bases and J dropped 4 bases, with 13 bases sitting between them. The CDR3 reads CASSRLGHSDTQYF. CDR3 coding DNA: TGCGCCAGCAGCCGCCTAGGCCATTCAGATACGCAGTATTTT. The full variable domain, in which reference TRBV5-1 and TRBJ2-3 provide the parts outside the CDR3, is KAGVTQTPRYLIKTRGQQVTLSCSPISGHRSVSWYQQTPGQGLQFLFEYFSETQRNKGNFPGRFSGRQFSNSRSEMNVSTLELGDSALYLCASSRLGHSDTQYFGPGTRLTVL.

The CDR3 DNA is TGTGCCAGCAGCCAGGGGGCCTTCCCTGCCACTAATGAAAAACTGTTTTTT. Protein product: CASSQGAFPATNEKLFF. The V and J genes are TRBV11-3 and TRBJ1-4; 8 bases align to TRBD1. CDR3 length: 17 residues. The germline V gene has CDR1 SGHNT and CDR2 YENEEA. The V gene end was trimmed by 5 bases and the J gene end by 2 bases; junction bases not matched to a gene: 10. Looking up the rest from reference TRBV11-3 and TRBJ1-4 gives the full variable domain: EAGVVQSPRYKIIEKKQPVAFWCNPISGHNTLYWYLQNLGQGPELLIRYENEEAVDDSQLPKDRFSAERLKGVDSTLKIQPAELGDSAVYLCASSQGAFPATNEKLFFGSGTQLSVL.

J is TRBJ1-5 and V is TRBV10-3, with 12 positions matching TRBD1. Germline V gene lookup returns CDR1 ENHRY and CDR2 SYGVKD. With 3 bases clipped from V and 3 bases from J, the junction kept 3 bases outside the gene matches. The CDR3 covers 16 residues. The CDR3 reads CAISDTGQGANQPQHF. The CDR3 nucleotides are TGTGCCATCAGTGACACGGGACAGGGGGCCAATCAGCCCCAGCATTTT.

The genes are TRBV15 and TRBJ2-3, with 9 bases fitting TRBD2. The CDR3 covers 20 residues. CDR1 is LNHNV and CDR2 is YYDKDF in the germline V gene (reference sequence). The J segment lost 4 bases and the V segment lost 0 bases, leaving 17 bases of the junction unmatched. The CDR3 bases are TGTGCCACCAGCAGAGATCACCTAGCGGGAAACTGGGCAGGGGCAGATACGCAGTATTTT. This encodes CATSRDHLAGNWAGADTQYF.

The genes are TRBV29-1 and TRBJ2-7; D remains unclear. Germline V gives CDR1 SQVTM, CDR2 ANQGSEA. V lost 3 bases and J 0 bases, leaving 9 bases between the germline ends. This CDR3 spans 13 amino acids. CDR3 bases: TGCAGCGTTGAGCTCCTGAGCTCCTACGAGCAGTACTTC. This translates into CSVELLSSYEQYF.

The V and J genes are TRBV30 and TRBJ2-7; TRBD2 matches at 8 bases. V gave up 1 base and J gave up 2 bases; unmatched junction bases: 16. Germline V gene lookup returns CDR1 GTSNPN and CDR2 SVGIG (reference sequence). CDR3 length equals 18 residues. The CDR3 sequence is CAWSGQGIRREATYEQYF. For the CDR3, the DNA is TGTGCCTGGAGTGGTCAGGGAATTCGGCGGGAGGCTACCTACGAGCAGTACTTC.

The rearrangement uses TRBV21-1 and TRBJ2-2; the table's D gene call, TRBD1, was not cross checked with the DNA. TRBV21-1 is reported as a pseudogene. CDR3 length: 19 residues. This CDR3 reads CASSPRGQGKLPNTGELFF. CDR3 DNA sequence: TGTGCCAGCAGCCCCCGAGGACAGGGAAAACTTCCGAACACCGGGGAGCTGTTTTTT.

V gene TRBV28 combines with J gene TRBJ2-1; no definite D call. Trimming left V 3 bases short and J 4 bases short, with 10 bases between. This CDR3 spans 14 amino acids. Germline loops: CDR1 MDHEN, CDR2 SYDVKM. Here the CDR3 DNA reads TGTGCCAGCAGTTTTTTAGCCAGTTACAATGAGCAGTTCTTC. Its protein is CASSFLASYNEQFF. Full variable domain (outside the CDR3, taken from reference TRBV28 and TRBJ2-1): DVKVTQSSRYLVKRTGEKVFLECVQDMDHENMFWYRQDPGLGLRLIYFSYDVKMKEKGDIPEGYSVSREKKERFSLILESASTNQTSMYLCASSFLASYNEQFFGPGTRLTVL.

This clone is a singleton in its sample. The rearrangement links TRBV28 to TRBJ1-2; D is undetermined. V was trimmed by 7 bases and J by 1 base, leaving 7 bases between them. The germline gives CDR1 MDHEN, CDR2 SYDVKM. CDR3 size: 12 residues. The CDR3 is CASITVNYGYTF. CDR3 DNA: TGTGCCAGCATAACAGTTAACTATGGCTACACCTTC.

V usage is TRBV4-2 and J usage is TRBJ2-5; 11 positions agree with TRBD2. This CDR3 spans 17 amino acids. The germline gives CDR1 LGHNA, CDR2 YNFKEQ. The ends lost 4 bases at V and 3 bases at J; junction bases unmatched: 10. The DNA of the CDR3 is TGTGCCAGCAGCCGCCTCTTTGAGACTAGCGGGAAAGAGACCCAGTACTTC. Translation gives CASSRLFETSGKETQYF.

The rearrangement joins TRBV28 to TRBJ2-3; TRBD2 matches 8 bases. The CDR3 runs to 19 residues. The junction had 20 bases not matched to a gene; V was cut back by 5 bases and J by 4 bases. Per germline, CDR1 MDHEN and CDR2 SYDVKM. The chain's CDR3 is CASSPYGGTSGAPSDTQYF. As DNA, the CDR3 is TGTGCCAGCAGTCCCTATGGGGGGACTAGTGGGGCACCCTCAGATACGCAGTATTTT. Full variable domain (missing parts from reference TRBV28 and TRBJ2-3): DVKVTQSSRYLVKRTGEKVFLECVQDMDHENMFWYRQDPGLGLRLIYFSYDVKMKEKGDIPEGYSVSREKKERFSLILESASTNQTSMYLCASSPYGGTSGAPSDTQYFGPGTRLTVL.

The rearrangement joins TRBV4-2 to TRBJ2-7; TRBD2 aligns across 15 bases. This CDR3 region has 18 residues. With V trimmed by 3 bases and J by 1 base, 7 bases remained unmatched. In germline, CDR1 is LGHNA, CDR2 YNFKEQ. Here the CDR3 reads CASSQPGLAGGGSYEQYF. CDR3 coding DNA: TGTGCCAGCAGCCAGCCGGGACTAGCGGGAGGAGGGTCCTACGAGCAGTACTTC.

Only one count was recorded for this clone. The V gene is TRBV19, the J gene TRBJ2-1; tentatively, D is TRBD2 (5 bases). This CDR3 contains 14 residues. Germline lookup yields CDR1 LNHDA and CDR2 SQIVND (reference sequence). V was cut by 6 bases and J by 7 bases, with 16 bases left in between. Here the CDR3 reads CASRRVWGKNEQFF. In nucleotides, the CDR3 is TGTGCCAGTAGGCGGGTCTGGGGAAAGAATGAGCAGTTCTTC.